The entry below describes one T cell receptor beta chain. The antigen is undetermined. Germline-derived CDR1 and CDR2 are SNHLY and FYNNEI. V lost 6 bases to trimming and J lost 5 bases, with 13 bases between them. The CDR3 covers 13 residues. This record belongs to a study of cytomegalovirus exposure and HLA in healthy donors. Study-wide results and limits: Analysis performed later showed TCR beta chains linked to HLA being more clonally expanded than equally common others.

PCR involved 60 Vbeta and 13 Jbeta primers. Using immunoSEQ multiplex PCR, the repertoire was profiled, and TCRdb retains in-frame clones only, with some absent. Here the sample spans around 140,000 clones, roughly 80% being singletons. The TCR sequence derives from a middle-aged man in good health and CMV-seronegative. The sample comprised PBMCs. The rearrangement links TRBV2 to TRBJ2-5, with D tentatively TRBD2 (5 bases). CDR3 sequence: CASSPGRGETQYF. CDR3 bases: TGTGCCAGCAGCCCCGGACGAGGGGAGACCCAGTACTTC.